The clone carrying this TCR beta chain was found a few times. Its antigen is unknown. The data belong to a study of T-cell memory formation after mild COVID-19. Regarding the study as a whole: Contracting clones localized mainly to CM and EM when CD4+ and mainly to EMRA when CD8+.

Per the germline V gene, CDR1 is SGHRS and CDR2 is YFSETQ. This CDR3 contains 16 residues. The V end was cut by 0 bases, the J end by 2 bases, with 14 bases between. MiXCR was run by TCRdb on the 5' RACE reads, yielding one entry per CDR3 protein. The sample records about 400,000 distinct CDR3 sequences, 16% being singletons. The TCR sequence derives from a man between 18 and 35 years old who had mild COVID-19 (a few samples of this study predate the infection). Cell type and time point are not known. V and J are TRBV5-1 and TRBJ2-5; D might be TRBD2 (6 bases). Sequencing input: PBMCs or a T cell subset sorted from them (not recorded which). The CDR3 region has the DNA TGCGCCAGCAGCTTGGGCGGAGGGACGGTGCAAGAGACCCAGTACTTC. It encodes CASSLGGGTVQETQYF.